This T cell receptor (beta chain) was documented in a study of cytomegalovirus exposure and HLA in healthy donors. CDR1 and CDR2 (germline): SGHNT, YYREEE (reference sequence). The CDR3 is 14 amino acids. The V gene end was trimmed by 4 bases and the J gene end by 2 bases; junction bases not matched to a gene: 1. Both 60 Vbeta primers and 13 Jbeta primers went into the PCR. Measured with immunoSEQ multiplex PCR; TCRdb has only the in-frame clones, and not every one. The data hold 210,000 or so clones, with 80% to 90% observed a single time. As for this clone: Antigen specificity is unknown.

Findings of the study overall: In presence/absence analyses, roughly uniform sequencing depth across donors was assumed.

The source is a woman between 18 and 29 years old in good health and CMV-seronegative. The sample was PBMCs. The chain joins TRBV5-4 to TRBJ1-3, with 9 nucleotides matching TRBD1. The chain's CDR3 is CASSGQGPGNTIYF. In nucleotides, the CDR3 is TGTGCCAGCAGCGGACAGGGGCCTGGAAACACCATATATTTT.